The 22 T cell receptor beta chains reported below all come from one sample, sequenced in a study of OX40 agonist ivuxolimab in advanced cancers. Produced via immunoSEQ multiplex PCR; TCRdb's table is partial and in-frame only. The profile shows around 60,000 clones, roughly 90% of them singletons. This specimen was CD4+ or CD8+ T cells sorted from blood, taken in a trial of the OX40 agonist ivuxolimab. The receptors were gathered from an adult with an advanced solid tumor such as melanoma, head and neck, liver or kidney cancer.

The chain carries TRBV19 and TRBJ2-1, with a possible D match to TRBD1 (7 bases). The CDR3 loop spans 22 amino acids. The germline V gene has CDR1 LNHDA and CDR2 SQIVND (reference sequence). V lost 7 bases and J lost 6, with 40 bases in between. The CDR3 here is CASIPTPGTALLGPRGSNEQFF. The CDR3 bases are TGTGCCAGTATCCCTACCCCCGGGACAGCACTACTAGGACCCCGGGGGTCCAATGAGCAGTTCTTC.

The genes are TRBV5-8 and TRBJ2-2; no definite D call. Germline V gene sequence: CDR1 SGHTS, CDR2 YDEGEE. The ends were cut back, 4 bases at V and 0 bases at J, with 7 bases in the middle. CDR3 length equals 14 residues. The CDR3 loop is CASSPWANTGELFF. CDR3 DNA sequence: TGTGCCAGCAGCCCTTGGGCGAACACCGGGGAGCTGTTTTTT.

V is TRBV29-1 and J is TRBJ2-5, with D hard to call. Germline CDR1 is SQVTM and CDR2 is ANQGSEA. V lost 7 bases and J 0 bases, leaving 9 bases between the germline ends. The CDR3 has 12 residues. CDR3 in DNA: TGCAGCGCTGCAGAAAACCAAGAGACCCAGTACTTC. Protein sequence: CSAAENQETQYF.

The chain combines TRBV6-6 with TRBJ1-4; no definite D call. The CDR3 covers 14 residues. Per germline, CDR1 MNHNY and CDR2 SVGAGI (reference sequence). V was trimmed by 8 bases and J by 8 bases, leaving 18 bases between them. CDR3 amino acids: CASGRGSANEKLFF. The CDR3 DNA reads TGTGCCAGCGGCCGGGGTTCGGCGAACGAAAAACTGTTTTTT.

V usage is TRBV14 and J usage is TRBJ2-1; D is possibly TRBD1 (6 bases). In germline, CDR1 is SGHDN, CDR2 FVKESK. V was shortened by 5 bases and J by 4 bases, with 12 bases between the two germline ends. The CDR3 is 14 residues long. The CDR3 DNA reads TGTGCCAGCAGCTCCCGACAGGTATACAATGAGCAGTTCTTC. Protein product: CASSSRQVYNEQFF.

The V gene is TRBV5-1, the J gene TRBJ2-7; 7 nucleotides line up with TRBD1. Germline lookup yields CDR1 SGHRS and CDR2 YFSETQ. The CDR3 is 13 residues long. V dropped 1 base and J dropped 5; count of bases not matched to a gene: 3. CDR3 DNA sequence: TGCGCCAGCAGCTTGACAGGGGCCCACGAGCAGTACTTC. It encodes CASSLTGAHEQYF.

This chain connects TRBV28 to TRBJ1-2; TRBD1 matches at 7 bases. Germline V lookup: CDR1 MDHEN, CDR2 SYDVKM. There are 14 residues in the CDR3. J was trimmed by 2 bases and V by 3 bases; bases with no gene match: 3. As DNA, the CDR3 is TGTGCCAGCAGTTTTGGGGACAGCAACTATGGCTACACCTTC. It yields the protein CASSFGDSNYGYTF.

J is TRBJ1-6 and V is TRBV5-1, with 8 bases fitting TRBD1. This CDR3 contains 16 residues. Trimming at V came to 0 bases and at J to 7 bases, leaving 6 bases not matched to a gene. Germline V gene sequence: CDR1 SGHRS, CDR2 YFSETQ. The CDR3 bases are TGCGCCAGCAGCTTGGTGGCAGGGGGCATAAATTCACCCCTCCACTTT. Protein: CASSLVAGGINSPLHF.

The chain is built from TRBV27 and TRBJ2-5; TRBD2 aligns across 13 bases. V shed 5 bases, J shed 4 bases, and the junction held 7 bases outside the gene matches. This CDR3 is built from 16 residues. In germline, CDR1 is MNHEY, CDR2 SMNVEV (reference sequence). In DNA, the CDR3 is TGTGCCAGCAGTATCGGACTAGCGGGAGTGGGAGAGACCCAGTACTTC. This codes for CASSIGLAGVGETQYF.

This chain links TRBV10-3 with TRBJ1-2; D not certain. Per germline, CDR1 ENHRY and CDR2 SYGVKD. Trimming took 4 bases from V and 2 from J, leaving 5 bases between them. This CDR3 region has 12 residues. CDR3 protein: CAISAGNYGYTF. DNA of the CDR3: TGTGCCATCAGTGCCGGCAACTATGGCTACACCTTC.

The chain links TRBV7-9 to TRBJ1-3; D gene ambiguous. The CDR3 consists of 13 residues. Trimming left V 7 bases short and J 0 bases short, with 7 bases between. Germline CDR1 and CDR2: SEHNR and FQNEAQ (reference sequence). The DNA of the CDR3 is TGTGCCAGCACTTCCGGCTCTGGAAACACCATATATTTT. It yields the protein CASTSGSGNTIYF.

V gene TRBV28 combines with J gene TRBJ1-1; the D gene is possibly TRBD1 (5 bases). The CDR3 spans 16 residues. Trimming cost V 5 bases and J 1 base, with 17 bases left between them. Germline lookup yields CDR1 MDHEN and CDR2 SYDVKM. As DNA, the CDR3 is TGTGCCAGCAGTCCGCGGGGGGAAATGGCGAACACTGAAGCTTTCTTT. It is translated as CASSPRGEMANTEAFF.

The chain is built from TRBV7-9 and TRBJ1-6; D remains ambiguous. The V end lost 3 bases, the J end lost 7 bases, and 13 bases lay between the germline ends. Germline V gene lookup returns CDR1 SEHNR and CDR2 FQNEAQ (reference sequence). The CDR3 runs to 15 residues. The CDR3 DNA reads as TGTGCCAGCAGCTTTCGTGAGGGTTGGAATTCACCCCTCCACTTT. It translates to CASSFREGWNSPLHF.

The rearrangement uses TRBV6-5 and TRBJ1-4; no firm D call. This CDR3 has 13 amino acids. Between the trimmed V and J ends, which lost 2 bases and 4 bases, there was a span of 5 bases. Germline CDR1 is MNHEY and CDR2 is SVGAGI. The CDR3 DNA sequence: TGTGCCAGCAGTTACGCCCATAATGAAAAACTGTTTTTT. Amino acids: CASSYAHNEKLFF.

The chain links TRBV10-1 to TRBJ2-3, with 11 bases lining up with TRBD2. This CDR3 is 17 amino acids long. The germline gives CDR1 WNHNN, CDR2 SYGVQD (reference sequence). V shed 0 bases, J shed 6 bases, and the junction held 8 bases outside the gene matches. CDR3: CASSESVRLAGWDTQYF. CDR3 DNA: TGCGCCAGCAGTGAGTCAGTCCGACTAGCGGGATGGGATACGCAGTATTTT.

The table lists this clone with a count of one. The V call is TRBV4-2, the J call TRBJ1-5; D unresolved. V lost 3 bases and J lost 4, with 13 bases in between. The CDR3 extends over 15 amino acids. Germline V gives CDR1 LGHNA, CDR2 YNFKEQ. The DNA for the CDR3 is TGTGCCAGCAGCCACACGACGGGGAGAAATCAGCCCCAGCATTTT. It specifies CASSHTTGRNQPQHF.

This clone was found a few times. CDR3 residues: CASSLAGSGSGNTIYF. The CDR3 DNA reads TGCGCCAGCAGCTTGGCCGGATCCGGTTCTGGAAACACCATATATTTT. The V and J genes are TRBV5-1 and TRBJ1-3; D remains unclear. In germline, CDR1 is SGHRS, CDR2 YFSETQ. Between the trimmed V and J ends, which lost 0 bases and 1 base, there was a span of 11 bases. CDR3 length equals 16 residues.

This clone showed up just once. This rearrangement joins TRBV28 to TRBJ1-5; no definite D call. CDR3 size: 16 residues. Per germline, CDR1 MDHEN and CDR2 SYDVKM. V lost 7 bases to trimming and J lost 10 bases, with 26 bases between them. The CDR3 nucleotides are TGTGCCAGCAACCTCTCAGCGGCGCGGCGGTCCGGACCCCAGCATTTT. It specifies CASNLSAARRSGPQHF.

This clone was picked up one time. This chain joins TRBV15 and TRBJ1-5; D is unclear. V was trimmed by 2 bases and J by 1 base, leaving 12 bases between them. Germline CDR1 and CDR2: LNHNV and YYDKDF (reference sequence). CDR3 length: 16 amino acids. This chain's CDR3 is CATSRQPRGSNQPQHF. In DNA form, the CDR3 reads TGTGCCACCAGCAGACAACCCCGAGGGAGCAATCAGCCCCAGCATTTT.

This clone turned up a few times. The chain joins TRBV29-1 to TRBJ1-5, with 10 bases fitting TRBD1. Germline V lookup: CDR1 SQVTM, CDR2 ANQGSEA. V lost 6 bases and J lost 9; bases outside the gene matches: 11. There are 14 residues in the CDR3. CDR3 nucleotide sequence: TGCAGCGTCAGACAGGGGGCCCCGGGGGGGCCCCAGCATTTT. This codes for CSVRQGAPGGPQHF.

The chain links TRBV29-1 to TRBJ2-3, with D uncertain. Trimming removed 4 bases at V and 5 bases at J, with 10 bases between. CDR3 length: 12 residues. Germline V gene data show CDR1 as SQVTM and CDR2 as ANQGSEA. The CDR3 sequence is CSVGTWGDTQYF. In DNA form, the CDR3 reads TGCAGCGTTGGGACCTGGGGAGATACGCAGTATTTT.

The chain employs TRBV27 and TRBJ1-2; D is unresolved. V lost 5 bases and J 7 bases, leaving 20 bases between the germline ends. The CDR3 spans 15 residues. In germline, CDR1 is MNHEY, CDR2 SMNVEV (reference sequence). The CDR3 protein is CASSLKPGTAIGYTF. Written as DNA, the CDR3 is TGTGCCAGCAGTCTAAAACCGGGAACAGCAATTGGCTACACCTTC.